A single sample is the source of the 26 T cell receptor beta chains below, sequenced in a study of blood T cell repertoires in COVID-19 (dated by TCRdb to 2020 to 2022). Library construction relied on the immunoSEQ multiplex PCR assay. TCRdb took over this immuneACCESS table, retaining in-frame rearrangements with V and J assigned. Such tables are incomplete; in checked studies, under half of the missing clones stem from an unresolved V gene, and the remainder is unexplained. The sample has fewer than 60,000 clones on record, about 77% of them singletons. The ten top clones hold around 25% of the sample. Sequenced: peripheral blood. The receptors originated from a human donor in a cohort sampled during active COVID-19.

V and J are TRBV2 and TRBJ2-3, with 8 bases identical to TRBD2. This CDR3 has 14 residues. CDR1 is SNHLY and CDR2 is FYNNEI in the germline V gene. Trimming cost V 5 bases and J 5 bases; bases outside gene matches: 6. The CDR3 DNA sequence: TGTGCCAGCAGTAGCGGGAGTATCAAAGATACGCAGTATTTT. It is translated as CASSSGSIKDTQYF.

This clone was seen a single time. In DNA form, the CDR3 reads TGCGCCAGCAGCTTGTTAGTTAGCGACGAGCAGTACTTC. Amino acids: CASSLLVSDEQYF. The chain carries TRBV5-1 and TRBJ2-7, with a tentative D call TRBD2 (5 bases). The V and J ends lost 1 base and 5 bases respectively, with 10 bases between them. The CDR3 totals 13 residues. CDR1 is SGHRS, CDR2 YFSETQ, per germline.

This clone occurred a few times. The chain links TRBV28 to TRBJ2-7; 7 bases fit TRBD1. The CDR3 is 17 amino acids. After removal of 4 bases from V and 6 bases from J, the junction contained 18 bases not matched to a gene. Per germline, CDR1 MDHEN and CDR2 SYDVKM. CDR3 in DNA: TGTGCCAGCAGTTCCATAATCCGGACAGGTGGAGAGGCCGAGCAGTACTTC. Its protein is CASSSIIRTGGEAEQYF.

The chain has TRBV7-8 and TRBJ1-5; 10 positions match TRBD1. The CDR3 covers 15 residues. The V and J ends lost 4 bases and 6 bases, in that order; junction bases with no gene match: 6. Germline lookup yields CDR1 SGHVS and CDR2 FQNEAQ. The CDR3 region is CASSSTGGIVQPQHF. The CDR3 nucleotides are TGTGCCAGCAGCTCGACAGGGGGCATCGTTCAGCCCCAGCATTTT.

This sequence joins TRBV30 and TRBJ1-6, with 8 bases aligning to TRBD1. J was trimmed by 3 bases and V by 2 bases; bases with no gene match: 9. The CDR3 spans 17 residues. Germline CDR1 is GTSNPN and CDR2 is SVGIG (reference sequence). Here the CDR3 reads CAWSPSGTGRYNSPLHF. DNA for the CDR3: TGTGCCTGGAGTCCCTCCGGGACAGGACGCTATAATTCACCCCTCCACTTT.

The chain uses TRBV28 and TRBJ1-3; D may be TRBD1 (6 bases). V was cut by 5 bases and J by 6 bases, with 17 bases left in between. Per germline, CDR1 MDHEN and CDR2 SYDVKM. CDR3 size: 15 residues. CDR3 residues: CASSVTGPLENTIYF. The CDR3, as DNA: TGTGCCAGCAGTGTAACAGGGCCCCTGGAAAACACCATATATTTT.

V and J are TRBV5-1 and TRBJ1-1; D may be TRBD1 (6 bases). With 0 bases removed from V and 5 bases from J, the gap between germline ends came to 14 bases. Germline V gene data show CDR1 as SGHRS and CDR2 as YFSETQ. The CDR3 spans 15 residues. Here the CDR3 reads CASSLEGGRRTEAFF. The CDR3 nucleotides read TGCGCCAGCAGCTTGGAAGGGGGTAGGAGGACTGAAGCTTTCTTT.

This chain joins TRBV5-1 and TRBJ1-4; tentative D call: TRBD1 (5 bases). The CDR3 is 12 amino acids. The V end was cut by 3 bases, the J end by 7 bases, with 7 bases between. Germline V gene lookup returns CDR1 SGHRS and CDR2 YFSETQ. This CDR3 reads CASSWDFEKLFF. The CDR3 DNA is TGCGCCAGCAGCTGGGACTTTGAAAAACTGTTTTTT.

The V gene is TRBV7-2, the J gene TRBJ2-7, with D maybe TRBD1 (6 bases). V was shortened by 2 bases and J by 3 bases, with 11 bases between the two germline ends. This CDR3 region has 14 residues. Germline CDR1 and CDR2: SGHTA and FQGNSA. The CDR3 bases are TGTGCCAGCAGCTTACTGGGGACATACTACGAGCAGTACTTC. Residues: CASSLLGTYYEQYF.

This chain connects TRBV28 to TRBJ1-2; TRBD1 agrees at 8 bases. The length of the CDR3 is 12 residues. V gave up 6 bases and J gave up 10 bases; unmatched junction bases: 7. Per germline, CDR1 MDHEN and CDR2 SYDVKM. This CDR3 is CASSPPGGDYTF. The CDR3 DNA sequence: TGTGCCAGCAGCCCTCCAGGGGGCGACTACACCTTC.

CDR3 sequence: CASSGSGRGRHEQFF. The CDR3 nucleotides are TGTGCCAGCAGTGGGTCGGGCAGGGGGCGGCATGAGCAGTTCTTC. The rearrangement uses TRBV2 and TRBJ2-1; 8 bases line up with TRBD1. V was pared by 4 bases and J by 8 bases, with 10 bases of the junction left unmatched. CDR1 SNHLY and CDR2 FYNNEI come from the germline V gene. This CDR3 region has 15 residues.

J is TRBJ2-6 and V is TRBV5-4; 11 bases align to TRBD1. The CDR3 sequence is 18 residues long. V was pared by 6 bases and J by 1 base, with 9 bases of the junction left unmatched. Germline-derived CDR1 and CDR2 are SGHNT and YYREEE (reference sequence). The CDR3 coding sequence is TGTGCCAGCACCGGGGGCGGGACAGGGGGGTCTGGGGCCAACGTCCTGACTTTC. As protein: CASTGGGTGGSGANVLTF. Full variable domain (remainder filled in from reference TRBV5-4 and TRBJ2-6): ETGVTQSPTHLIKTRGQQVTLRCSSQSGHNTVSWYQQALGQGPQFIFQYYREEENGRGNFPPRFSGLQFPNYSSELNVNALELDDSALYLCASTGGGTGGSGANVLTFGAGSRLTVL.

The genes are TRBV7-2 and TRBJ1-5, with D hard to call. V dropped 8 bases and J dropped 6 bases, with 11 bases sitting between them. The germline V gene has CDR1 SGHTA and CDR2 FQGNSA. This CDR3 spans 12 amino acids. The CDR3 loop is CASRSPGQPQHF. The CDR3, as DNA: TGTGCCAGCCGGTCCCCGGGTCAGCCCCAGCATTTT.

The V gene is TRBV19, the J gene TRBJ1-1; D is undetermined. The germline CDR1 and CDR2 sequences are LNHDA and SQIVND (reference sequence). The germline V and J ends were trimmed by 1 base and 7 bases, with 16 bases remaining between them. The CDR3 is made up of 15 amino acids. The DNA for the CDR3 is TGTGCCAGTAGTATAGTTTCCGTATCCAGAGGTGAAGCTTTCTTT. It yields the protein CASSIVSVSRGEAFF. The entire variable domain, with the rest obtained from reference TRBV19 and TRBJ1-1, is as follows: DGGITQSPKYLFRKEGQNVTLSCEQNLNHDAMYWYRQDPGQGLRLIYYSQIVNDFQKGDIAEGYSVSREKKESFPLTVTSAQKNPTAFYLCASSIVSVSRGEAFFGQGTRLTVV.

This rearrangement joins TRBV5-1 to TRBJ2-3, with D hard to call. V lost 0 bases to trimming and J lost 0 bases, with 8 bases between them. This CDR3 contains 15 residues. Per germline, CDR1 SGHRS and CDR2 YFSETQ. CDR3 amino acids: CASSLVAASTDTQYF. The CDR3 nucleotides are TGCGCCAGCAGCTTGGTAGCAGCAAGCACAGATACGCAGTATTTT.

The V call is TRBV4-2, the J call TRBJ2-1, with D uncertain. This CDR3 has 15 residues. Germline-derived CDR1 and CDR2 are LGHNA and YNFKEQ. The V end was cut by 1 base, the J end by 1 base, with 8 bases between. The CDR3 DNA sequence: TGTGCCAGCAGCCAAGGAGTGGAGTCCTACAATGAGCAGTTCTTC. Protein sequence: CASSQGVESYNEQFF.

This clone was detected only once. The rearrangement uses TRBV3-1 (or the pseudogene TRBV3-2) and TRBJ2-1; 9 nucleotides line up with TRBD1. This CDR3 comprises 16 residues. J gave up 8 bases and V 2 bases, and 10 bases lay outside the gene matches. The germline V gene encodes CDR1 LGHDT and CDR2 YNNKEL (reference sequence). The DNA for the CDR3 is TGTGCCAGCAGCCAAAGGCTAACAGGGGGCGTGGATGAGCAGTTCTTC. The encoded protein is CASSQRLTGGVDEQFF.

The rearrangement uses TRBV30 and TRBJ1-6, with 7 bases that match TRBD1. V gave up 2 bases and J gave up 10 bases; unmatched junction bases: 11. CDR1 GTSNPN and CDR2 SVGIG come from the germline V gene (reference sequence). This CDR3 is 15 amino acids long. The CDR3 nucleotides read TGTGCCTGGAGTCCGTTGACAGGGCTCGGGTCACCCCTCCACTTT. Its protein product is CAWSPLTGLGSPLHF.

The CDR3 sequence is CASSGGGHQPQHF. In DNA form, the CDR3 reads TGTGCCAGCTCGGGGGGGGGTCATCAGCCCCAGCATTTT. The V gene is TRBV18, the J gene TRBJ1-5; D is possibly TRBD1 (5 bases). The germline V gene has CDR1 KGHSH and CDR2 LQKENI. CDR3 length equals 13 residues. Trimming removed 6 bases at V and 5 bases at J, with 11 bases between.

V and J are TRBV9 and TRBJ2-2, with 12 bases aligning to TRBD1. CDR1 is SGDLS and CDR2 is YYNGEE in the germline V gene. V gave up 4 bases and J gave up 6 bases; unmatched junction bases: 4. CDR3 length equals 15 residues. The CDR3 region has the DNA TGTGCCAGCAGCAACCGGGACAGGGGGCCCGGGGAGCTGTTTTTT. This encodes CASSNRDRGPGELFF.

The chain employs TRBV4-2 and TRBJ1-1; possible D gene TRBD1, 5 bases. V gave up 4 bases and J gave up 1 base, with 7 bases separating them. This CDR3 region has 13 residues. Germline CDR1 reads LGHNA; CDR2 reads YNFKEQ. DNA of the CDR3: TGTGCCAGCAGCCCCACAGGGAACACTGAAGCTTTCTTT. It is translated as CASSPTGNTEAFF.

The chain links TRBV18 to TRBJ1-5; no reliable D call. CDR1 KGHSH and CDR2 LQKENI come from the germline V gene. V was clipped by 5 bases and J by 7 bases, with 12 bases between them. CDR3 size: 13 residues. The CDR3 loop reads CASSTGLEQPQHF. CDR3 DNA sequence: TGTGCCAGCTCAACGGGTTTGGAGCAGCCCCAGCATTTT.

The chain carries TRBV7-9 and TRBJ1-2; a possible D gene is TRBD1 (5 bases). V was shortened by 1 base and J by 6 bases, with 9 bases between the two germline ends. Germline V CDR1 and CDR2: SEHNR, FQNEAQ (reference sequence). The CDR3 spans 13 residues. In DNA, the CDR3 is TGTGCCAGCAGCTTAGGACAGAGAGATGGCTACACCTTC. It yields the protein CASSLGQRDGYTF.

The rearrangement links TRBV16 to TRBJ2-1, with 13 bases fitting TRBD2. V lost 4 bases and J lost 10; bases outside the gene matches: 7. The CDR3 has 15 amino acids. Germline CDR1 is KGHSY and CDR2 is FQNENV. The CDR3 DNA sequence: TGTGCCAGCAGCCGCGGACTAGCGGGGGCGGGAGAGCAGTTCTTC. Residues: CASSRGLAGAGEQFF.

The genes are TRBV18 and TRBJ1-2; TRBD1 matches at 11 bases. V was clipped by 3 bases and J by 1 base; unmatched bases: 7. CDR1 and CDR2 from the germline V gene are KGHSH and LQKENI. The CDR3 has 17 residues. In DNA form, the CDR3 reads TGTGCCAGCTCACCGGCCGGGACAGGGGGTTTTAACTATGGCTACACCTTC. Encoded protein: CASSPAGTGGFNYGYTF.

Of note for this clone: This CDR3 is also generated by other DNA sequences in the sample. The V and J genes are TRBV19 and TRBJ2-1, with a weak D call TRBD2 (5 bases). This CDR3 comprises 15 residues. CDR1 and CDR2 from the germline V gene are LNHDA and SQIVND (reference sequence). Trimming took 3 bases from V and 0 from J, leaving 9 bases between them. The CDR3 loop reads CASSIEGSSYNEQFF. Here the CDR3 DNA reads TGTGCCAGTAGTATTGAGGGAAGCTCCTACAATGAGCAGTTCTTC.